Presented here are 10 T cell receptor beta chains from one specimen sequenced in a study of shared clonotypes between healthy human individuals. TCRdb's copy holds only in-frame clones and misses some; the assay was immunoSEQ multiplex PCR. This sample carries 2 million to 2.5 million clones, approximately 93% of them seen once, and the ten largest clones take around 0.4%. The material sequenced was naive CD4+ T cells from PBMCs. The subset: CD45RA+ positively selected. The origin of the receptors is a man between 18 and 35 years old in good health. Some clones in this sample may be carry-over from other donors' samples.

Regarding this clone: The same CDR3 is also encoded by other DNA sequences in this sample. J is TRBJ2-1 and V is TRBV5-1; D is undetermined. This CDR3 region has 12 residues. V dropped 5 bases and J dropped 3 bases, with 6 bases sitting between them. Germline CDR1 SGHRS, CDR2 YFSETQ. The chain's CDR3 is CASSWGYNEQFF. CDR3 nucleotide sequence: TGCGCCAGCAGTTGGGGCTACAATGAGCAGTTCTTC.

The chain uses TRBV9 and TRBJ2-1; the D is unclear. Trimming stripped 0 bases from V and 0 bases from J, with 10 bases between. CDR1 and CDR2 (germline): SGDLS, YYNGEE. The CDR3 runs 16 residues. CDR3 residues: CASSVGALSSYNEQFF. The CDR3 DNA is TGTGCCAGCAGCGTAGGGGCGTTAAGCTCCTACAATGAGCAGTTCTTC.

V and J are TRBV7-3 and TRBJ2-3, with a possible D match to TRBD2 (6 bases). The germline CDR1 and CDR2 sequences are SGHTA and FQGTGA. The CDR3 has 16 residues. Trimming removed 1 base from V and 4 bases from J, with 15 bases in between. The CDR3 DNA follows: TGTGCCAGCAGCTTAATTCCGGGAGAAGGGGCAGATACGCAGTATTTT. It codes for CASSLIPGEGADTQYF.

The J gene is TRBJ2-2, the V gene TRBV7-9; 9 positions agree with TRBD1. V trimming: 5 bases; J trimming: 5 bases; junction bases outside the gene matches: 6. Germline CDR1 and CDR2: SEHNR and FQNEAQ (reference sequence). This CDR3 has 15 residues. The CDR3 coding sequence is TGTGCCAGCAGCATACGGGACAGGGAAACCGGGGAGCTGTTTTTT. It specifies CASSIRDRETGELFF.

Remarks on this clone: This specimen includes other DNA sequences encoding the same CDR3. The chain carries TRBV28 and TRBJ1-5; unclear D gene. This CDR3 has 14 residues. V lost 6 bases to trimming and J lost 2 bases, with 11 bases between them. CDR1 and CDR2 from the germline V gene are MDHEN and SYDVKM. DNA for the CDR3: TGTGCCAGCAGCCAAGCGGGCGGCAATCAGCCCCAGCATTTT. Translating gives CASSQAGGNQPQHF.

This chain uses TRBV6-6 with TRBJ2-1; weak D call: TRBD1 (6 bases). V lost 0 bases, J lost 4 bases, and 10 bases lay in between. The CDR3 is 15 residues long. Germline values: CDR1 MNHNY, CDR2 SVGAGI (reference sequence). This CDR3 is CASSYSVGQYNEQFF. DNA for the CDR3: TGTGCCAGCAGTTACTCGGTGGGACAATACAATGAGCAGTTCTTC.

CDR3 in amino acids: CASSPREDTQYF. The CDR3 DNA sequence: TGTGCCAGCAGCCCCCGTGAAGATACGCAGTATTTT. The rearrangement joins TRBV9 to TRBJ2-3; no definite D call. There are 12 residues in the CDR3. Germline CDR1 and CDR2: SGDLS and YYNGEE. V was pared by 4 bases and J by 5 bases, with 8 bases between.

The V call is TRBV18, the J call TRBJ1-5; 7 bases fit TRBD1. Losses at the gene ends were 0 bases for V and 4 bases for J; bases not matched to a gene: 3. This CDR3 is built from 15 residues. In germline, CDR1 is KGHSH, CDR2 LQKENI. In nucleotides, the CDR3 is TGTGCCAGCTCACCACCGGGGGACAGAAATCAGCCCCAGCATTTT. Amino acids: CASSPPGDRNQPQHF.

In its sample, this clone was seen once. This chain connects TRBV30 to TRBJ1-6; no firm D call. Germline loops: CDR1 GTSNPN, CDR2 SVGIG (reference sequence). The CDR3 is made up of 12 amino acids. Trimming took off 2 bases at V and 8 bases at J, with 7 bases between the two ends. The CDR3 protein is CAWSRSDSPLHF. The CDR3 DNA sequence: TGTGCCTGGAGTAGATCGGATTCACCCCTCCACTTT.

The chain couples TRBV27 to TRBJ2-3, with 8 bases fitting TRBD2. The CDR3 spans 17 residues. CDR1 is MNHEY and CDR2 is SMNVEV in the germline V gene (reference sequence). V gave up 8 bases and J gave up 6 bases; unmatched junction bases: 19. Here the CDR3 DNA reads TGTGCCAGCGGACCAGGTAGATTAGCGGGGTCCCGGGATACGCAGTATTTT. Its translation is CASGPGRLAGSRDTQYF.